This T cell receptor beta chain emerged from a study of blood T cell repertoires in COVID-19. As for the study in general: Sites across the United States, Italy and Spain contributed samples from acute and convalescent COVID-19. Sample material is recorded as cDNA or gDNA derived from T cells, B-cell-depleted T cells, or PBMCs.

The CDR3 has 17 residues. Original data processing: Nucleated cell number was recorded as an estimate derived from reference gene primer amplification. Generated by immunoSEQ multiplex PCR, the TCRdb table keeps only in-frame clones and is missing some. V and J calls and clone size come straight from that table; D and trimming were deduced from the DNA. Of about 35,000 clones in the sample, more than 80% were seen once. In this sample, this clone turned up once. This receptor was taken from a woman aged 70-85 years with acute or convalescent COVID-19. The chain employs TRBV21-1 and TRBJ2-1; the D segment call TRBD1 is taken from the table without a DNA check. TRBV21-1 is a pseudogene. Specimen: peripheral blood. As DNA, the CDR3 is TGTGCCAGCAGCAACTCCACCCGACAATTAACAGCCCCCGAGCAGTTCTTC. The encoded protein is CASSNSTRQLTAPEQFF.